A single sample gave rise to the 17 T cell receptor beta chains below, sequenced in a study of a mutant IDH1 vaccine in newly diagnosed glioma. Regarding time point: week 35, safety follow-up. The investigators gave 300 ug of mutant IDH1 20-mer peptide in each vaccine dose, together with topical imiquimod. These TCRs are of unknown antigen specificity. Produced via immunoSEQ multiplex PCR; TCRdb's table is partial and in-frame only. The sample includes 25,000 to 40,000 clones, around 79% of them seen just once. Sequencing was performed on PBMCs, taken from a glioma patient whose treatment included an IDH1 peptide vaccine. The receptors here all came from a young woman with glioma. Some clones in this sample may be carry-over from other donors' samples.

The chain joins TRBV5-1 to TRBJ1-2; D unresolved. The CDR3 contains 13 residues. Trimming cost V 2 bases and J 3 bases, with 8 bases left between them. The germline gives CDR1 SGHRS, CDR2 YFSETQ. The CDR3 DNA reads as TGCGCCAGCAGCTTAATTTCAGACTATGGCTACACCTTC. This gives the protein CASSLISDYGYTF.

The chain links TRBV7-8 to TRBJ2-7; D remains unclear. V was pared by 5 bases and J by 3 bases, with 8 bases between. The CDR3 length is 12 residues. The V gene's germline CDR1 is SGHVS and CDR2 FQNEAQ. CDR3 sequence: CASSPTGYEQYF. CDR3 in DNA: TGTGCCAGCAGCCCCACTGGCTACGAGCAGTACTTC.

The chain combines TRBV14 with TRBJ2-2; 7 nucleotides match TRBD1. This CDR3 is 14 amino acids long. From germline, CDR1 is SGHDN and CDR2 FVKESK. Germline trimming cut 3 bases from V and 3 bases from J; bases unmatched to any gene: 1. The CDR3 protein is CASSQGQYTGELFF. The CDR3 nucleotides read TGTGCCAGCAGCCAGGGACAGTACACCGGGGAGCTGTTTTTT.

This chain joins TRBV4-1 and TRBJ2-7; D call uncertain. V was trimmed by 0 bases and J by 3 bases, leaving 9 bases between them. Germline assignment: CDR1 MGHRA and CDR2 YSYEKL. CDR3 size: 14 residues. In DNA form, the CDR3 reads TGCGCCAGCAGCCAAGATGGTGGTCACTACGAGCAGTACTTC. Translated, it gives CASSQDGGHYEQYF.

The CDR3 here is CAACLAKNIQYF. The CDR3 nucleotides are TGTGCTGCGTGCTTAGCCAAAAACATTCAGTACTTC. The chain carries TRBV6-5 and TRBJ2-4; D remains ambiguous. Germline loops: CDR1 MNHEY, CDR2 SVGAGI. The CDR3 has 12 amino acids.

The chain joins TRBV19 to TRBJ2-1; TRBD1 matches at 9 bases. With 3 bases clipped from V and 4 bases from J, the junction kept 7 bases outside the gene matches. Looked up from germline, CDR1 is LNHDA and CDR2 is SQIVND (reference sequence). CDR3 length: 16 residues. CDR3 protein: CASSISSGQGYNEQFF. The CDR3 DNA follows: TGTGCCAGTAGTATTTCCTCAGGACAGGGGTACAATGAGCAGTTCTTC.

The chain couples TRBV30 to TRBJ1-1; unclear D gene. The CDR3 is made up of 14 amino acids. V was clipped by 0 bases and J by 2 bases, with 10 bases between them. The V gene's germline CDR1 is GTSNPN and CDR2 SVGIG (reference sequence). The CDR3 region has the DNA TGTGCCTGGAGTGTACGGCACAGCAACACTGAAGCTTTCTTT. Its translation: CAWSVRHSNTEAFF.

This clone has only one observation. V usage is TRBV5-6 and J usage is TRBJ2-7; perhaps TRBD2 as D (5 bases). This CDR3 region has 13 residues. Trimming left V 4 bases short and J 3 bases short, with 11 bases between. Germline V gives CDR1 SGHDT, CDR2 YYEEEE. The DNA of the CDR3 is TGTGCCAGCAGCCTGACCCGGGGCTACGAGCAGTACTTC. This sequence encodes CASSLTRGYEQYF.

J is TRBJ2-1 and V is TRBV5-8; 9 nucleotides align to TRBD2. The CDR3 contains 15 residues. The ends lost 6 bases at V and 10 bases at J; junction bases unmatched: 14. The germline V gene has CDR1 SGHTS and CDR2 YDEGEE. CDR3 DNA sequence: TGTGCCAGCACCCTCGAGGGGCTAGCGGGAACAGAGCAGTTCTTC. The encoded protein is CASTLEGLAGTEQFF.

The chain recombines TRBV20-1 with TRBJ1-1; D remains ambiguous. The CDR3 runs 11 residues. Trimming removed 5 bases from V and 3 bases from J, with 7 bases in between. From germline, CDR1 is DFQATT and CDR2 SNEGSKA (reference sequence). The CDR3 bases are TGCAGTGCTGGAGGGTACACTGAAGCTTTCTTT. It is translated as CSAGGYTEAFF.

This clone was detected only a few times. The chain uses TRBV25-1 and TRBJ1-4, with 8 bases fitting TRBD1. With V trimmed by 1 base and J by 7 bases, 5 bases remained unmatched. The CDR3 has 15 amino acids. Germline CDR1 MGHDK, CDR2 SYGVNS. For the CDR3, the DNA is TGTGCCAGCAGTGAATTTAACAGGGGGGTTGAAAAACTGTTTTTT. Translating it yields CASSEFNRGVEKLFF.

The chain carries TRBV6-1 and TRBJ1-5; 10 bases fit TRBD1. The ends lost 3 bases at V and 3 bases at J; junction bases unmatched: 2. The CDR3 sequence is 15 residues long. CDR1 MNHNS and CDR2 SASEGT come from the germline V gene. The CDR3 region has the DNA TGTGCCAGCAGTGAGGGGACAGGGGCCAATCAGCCCCAGCATTTT. Translation: CASSEGTGANQPQHF.

In this sample, this clone turned up a few times. CDR3 sequence (DNA): TGTGCCAGCAGCGTAGACCTGAACACTGAAGCTTTCTTT. Its translation is CASSVDLNTEAFF. The rearrangement joins TRBV9 to TRBJ1-1; D gene uncertain. This CDR3 spans 13 amino acids. Germline CDR1 is SGDLS and CDR2 is YYNGEE. V was cut by 0 bases and J by 0 bases, with 3 bases left in between. Filled out from reference TRBV9 and TRBJ1-1, the complete variable domain reads DSGVTQTPKHLITATGQRVTLRCSPRSGDLSVYWYQQSLDQGLQFLIQYYNGEERAKGNILERFSAQQFPDLHSELNLSSLELGDSALYFCASSVDLNTEAFFGQGTRLTVV.

The chain uses TRBV7-8 and TRBJ1-3; TRBD1 might be the D (6 bases). CDR3 length: 15 residues. CDR1 SGHVS and CDR2 FQNEAQ come from the germline V gene. V dropped 1 base and J dropped 2 bases, with 9 bases sitting between them. The CDR3 protein is CASSLDRVAGNTIYF. CDR3 in DNA: TGTGCCAGCAGCTTAGACAGGGTGGCTGGAAACACCATATATTTT.

The J gene is TRBJ2-7, the V gene TRBV6-6, with D perhaps matching TRBD1 (7 bases). This CDR3 spans 14 amino acids. V was trimmed by 0 bases and J by 9 bases, leaving 15 bases between them. Looked up from germline, CDR1 is MNHNY and CDR2 is SVGAGI (reference sequence). Written as DNA, the CDR3 is TGTGCCAGCAGTTACTCAGTCCAGGGGGGATGGCAGTACTTC. It specifies CASSYSVQGGWQYF.

This chain uses TRBV5-6 with TRBJ2-3; perhaps TRBD2 as D (5 bases). This CDR3 spans 17 amino acids. The V gene lost 0 bases and the J gene lost 1 base, with 15 bases spanning the gap. Looked up from germline, CDR1 is SGHDT and CDR2 is YYEEEE. CDR3 sequence (DNA): TGTGCCAGCAGCTTGGTGTTTGTCGGGCGGGGCACAGATACGCAGTATTTT. It encodes CASSLVFVGRGTDTQYF.

This clone was observed a few times. The chain is built from TRBV18 and TRBJ1-1, with 7 bases that match TRBD1. Germline V gives CDR1 KGHSH, CDR2 LQKENI. CDR3 length: 13 amino acids. Germline trimming cut 0 bases from V and 8 bases from J; bases unmatched to any gene: 3. CDR3 protein: CASSPPDRVEAFF. The DNA of the CDR3 is TGTGCCAGCTCACCACCAGACAGGGTCGAAGCTTTCTTT.